A selection of T cell receptor beta chains follows, all from one sample in a study of blood T cell repertoires in COVID-19. Profiled with immunoSEQ multiplex PCR; TCRdb holds only in-frame clones, not every one. The table lists 200,000 to 250,000 clones, 85% to 90% of them singletons. Source material: PBMCs or T cells enriched from blood (not recorded which). The receptors were gathered from a man aged 30 to 39 who had been exposed to COVID-19. CDR3s include the opening cysteine and the closing phenylalanine or tryptophan. The order of the fields is clone size, J gene, V gene, D gene, CDR3 protein, CDR3 DNA. D genes are given only for firm matches. Size tells how often a clone was seen (once, few, many) or the class of an expanded clone, and some rows leave it out.

.,TRBJ2-1,TRBV6-4,TRBD2,CASSDNGGANEQFF,TGTGCCAGCAGTGACAACGGGGGGGCGAATGAGCAGTTCTTC
.,TRBJ1-3,TRBV12-5,.,CASGLVLGQTGNTIYF,TGTGCTAGTGGTTTGGTACTCGGACAAACTGGAAACACCATATATTTT
.,TRBJ2-3,TRBV6-6,.,CASSSEDTQYF,TGTGCCAGCTCCAGCGAAGATACGCAGTATTTT
.,TRBJ2-3,TRBV6-5,TRBD2,CASRLAGGSDTQYF,TGTGCCAGCAGACTAGCGGGGGGTTCAGATACGCAGTATTTT
.,TRBJ1-5,TRBV15,.,CATSRALGASQPQHF,TGTGCCACCAGCAGAGCGCTGGGGGCTAGCCAGCCCCAGCATTTT
.,TRBJ2-1,TRBV5-4,TRBD2,CASSRSGGAYNEQFF,TGTGCCAGCAGCCGGAGCGGGGGGGCGTACAATGAGCAGTTCTTC
.,TRBJ1-6,TRBV19,.,CASSPGLGSPLHF,TGTGCCAGTAGTCCAGGGCTGGGTTCACCCCTCCACTTT
.,TRBJ2-2,TRBV9,.,CASSSGRTGELFF,TGTGCCAGCAGCTCAGGGAGGACCGGGGAGCTGTTTTTT
.,TRBJ1-6,TRBV6-1,TRBD1,CASSEYRGGSGGSSPLHF,TGTGCCAGCAGTGAATATAGAGGGGGCAGTGGAGGGAGTTCACCCCTCCACTTT
.,TRBJ2-1,TRBV3-1/TRBV3-2,.,CASSQMPTGTPFSEQFF,TGTGCCAGCAGCCAAATGCCCACTGGGACTCCTTTTAGCGAGCAGTTCTTC
once,TRBJ1-1,TRBV9,.,CASSVAGEATEAFF,TGTGCCAGCAGCGTAGCGGGGGAGGCCACTGAAGCTTTCTTT
.,TRBJ1-1,TRBV19,.,CASTPFQGSTEAFF,TGTGCCAGTACCCCCTTTCAGGGGAGCACTGAAGCTTTCTTT
.,TRBJ2-7,TRBV5-1,.,CASSLDGQAYEQYF,TGCGCCAGCAGCTTGGATGGGCAGGCCTACGAGCAGTACTTC
.,TRBJ2-2,TRBV3-1/TRBV3-2,.,CASSQAAGRNTGELFF,TGTGCCAGCAGCCAAGCGGCCGGGAGAAACACCGGGGAGCTGTTTTTT
many,TRBJ2-1,TRBV12-1,.,CASSPPGLAGVRGEQFF,TGTGCCAGCAGCCCTCCGGGACTAGCGGGGGTCAGGGGTGAGCAGTTCTTC
.,TRBJ1-1,TRBV5-1,.,CASSLGGSPEAFF,TGCGCCAGCAGCTTGGGAGGGAGCCCCGAAGCTTTCTTT
.,TRBJ2-1,TRBV11-2,TRBD2,CASSLDVGRGQFF,TGTGCCAGCAGCTTAGACGTAGGGAGGGGGCAGTTCTTC
.,TRBJ2-3,TRBV12-3/TRBV12-4,.,CASSLRLGGQYF,TGTGCCAGCAGTTTGAGGCTAGGGGGGCAGTATTTT
.,TRBJ2-2,TRBV2,TRBD2,CASRGPGGDTGELFF,TGTGCCAGCAGGGGCCCGGGGGGGGACACCGGGGAGCTGTTTTTT
.,TRBJ1-5,TRBV2,TRBD1,CASSGAPGQGSNQPQHF,TGTGCCAGCAGTGGAGCACCGGGACAGGGTAGCAATCAGCCCCAGCATTTT
many,TRBJ2-7,TRBV7-6,TRBD2,CASSPGRGGPYEQYF,TGTGCCAGCAGCCCAGGTCGGGGGGGCCCCTACGAGCAGTACTTC
.,TRBJ2-1,TRBV11-2,.,CASSLDRGAGAVNEQFF,TGTGCCAGCAGCTTAGATCGGGGGGCGGGGGCCGTCAATGAGCAGTTCTTC
.,TRBJ1-1,TRBV6-4,TRBD1,CASREDRARTEAFF,TGTGCCAGCAGAGAGGACAGGGCGCGCACTGAAGCTTTCTTT
.,TRBJ1-4,TRBV2,.,CASSEGWGGGEKLFF,TGTGCCAGCAGTGAAGGTTGGGGAGGTGGCGAAAAACTGTTTTTT
.,TRBJ1-2,TRBV29-1,TRBD1,CSLRTGGSLGYTF,TGCAGCCTTAGGACAGGGGGCTCATTGGGCTACACCTTC
.,TRBJ2-1,TRBV5-1,TRBD2,CASSFASGGNEQFF,TGCGCCAGCAGTTTCGCTAGCGGGGGGAATGAGCAGTTCTTC
.,TRBJ2-2,TRBV5-1,.,CASSLGRTYTGELFF,TGCGCCAGCAGCTTGGGACGGACTTACACCGGGGAGCTGTTTTTT
.,TRBJ1-1,TRBV12-3/TRBV12-4,TRBD1,CASTLGQGTEAFF,TGTGCCAGCACCCTAGGACAGGGCACTGAAGCTTTCTTT
.,TRBJ2-4,TRBV2,.,CASSERNLWSLAKNIQYF,TGTGCCAGCAGTGAGAGGAATCTTTGGAGTCTAGCCAAAAACATTCAGTACTTC
once,TRBJ1-5,TRBV6-2/TRBV6-3,.,CASSSLGAVADQPQHF,TGTGCCAGCAGTTCCTTGGGGGCCGTGGCGGATCAGCCCCAGCATTTT
.,TRBJ1-2,TRBV19,TRBD1,CASSTSGTGAGGYTF,TGTGCCAGTAGTACGTCTGGGACAGGGGCAGGAGGCTACACCTTC
.,TRBJ2-1,TRBV9,.,CASSSSDFPVEQFF,TGTGCCAGCAGCTCCTCAGACTTCCCTGTTGAGCAGTTCTTC
.,TRBJ1-2,TRBV30,.,CAWSVPLVVWGYTF,TGTGCCTGGAGTGTACCACTGGTAGTTTGGGGCTACACCTTC
.,TRBJ2-2,TRBV19,TRBD1,CASSRDRFNTGELFF,TGTGCCAGTAGTAGGGACAGGTTTAACACCGGGGAGCTGTTTTTT
.,TRBJ1-2,TRBV3-1/TRBV3-2,.,CASSQRQAGGYTF,TGTGCCAGCAGCCAACGGCAGGCGGGGGGCTACACCTTC
.,TRBJ2-5,TRBV10-1,TRBD2,CASSEIAGGRNWTQYF,TGCGCCAGCAGTGAGATAGCGGGGGGCCGTAACTGGACCCAGTACTTC
.,TRBJ1-1,TRBV18,.,CASSPRELMGAFF,TGTGCCAGCTCACCAAGGGAGCTAATGGGGGCTTTCTTT
once,TRBJ1-5,TRBV2,.,CASSETGSNQPQHF,TGTGCCAGCAGTGAAACAGGGTCAAATCAGCCCCAGCATTTT
.,TRBJ1-4,TRBV2,.,CASIMNRSRLFF,TGTGCCAGCATCATGAACAGGTCTAGACTGTTTTTT
.,TRBJ2-5,TRBV9,.,CASSVSGTPGTQYF,TGTGCCAGCAGCGTGAGCGGAACACCGGGGACCCAGTACTTC
.,TRBJ2-7,TRBV5-1,.,CASSLEQFSYEQYF,TGCGCCAGCAGCTTGGAACAGTTCTCCTACGAGCAGTACTTC
many,TRBJ2-1,TRBV7-9,TRBD2,CASSSTGLAGGLPYNEQFF,TGTGCCAGCAGCTCGACGGGACTAGCGGGGGGCCTCCCCTACAATGAGCAGTTCTTC
.,TRBJ2-7,TRBV4-1,TRBD2,CASSRRTSGGYEQYF,TGCGCCAGCAGCCGCCGGACTAGCGGGGGGTACGAGCAGTACTTC
.,TRBJ1-2,TRBV5-4,.,CASSLAGGARGYTF,TGTGCCAGCAGCTTGGCCGGGGGGGCTCGGGGCTACACCTTC
.,TRBJ2-7,TRBV7-9,TRBD2,CASSQIAGGYEQYF,TGTGCCAGCAGTCAAATCGCCGGGGGGTACGAGCAGTACTTC
.,TRBJ1-5,TRBV6-5,TRBD1,CASRTGDQPQHF,TGTGCCAGCAGGACAGGGGATCAGCCCCAGCATTTT
once,TRBJ1-1,TRBV13,.,CASSFAQGKTEAFF,TGTGCCAGCAGCTTCGCCCAGGGTAAAACTGAAGCTTTCTTT
.,TRBJ2-2,TRBV19,.,CASSSLIEQVTGELFF,TGTGCCAGTAGTAGTCTTATAGAGCAAGTCACCGGGGAGCTGTTTTTT
few,TRBJ2-7,TRBV25-1,.,CASSESGSAYEQYF,TGTGCCAGCAGTGAATCAGGCAGTGCCTACGAGCAGTACTTC
.,TRBJ2-3,TRBV4-1,.,CASKGGGLSSTDTQYF,TGCGCCAGCAAGGGCGGGGGCCTTTCTAGCACAGATACGCAGTATTTT
.,TRBJ2-7,TRBV30,.,CAWSALLASSEQYF,TGTGCCTGGAGTGCCCTTTTGGCCTCTTCCGAGCAGTACTTC
.,TRBJ1-3,TRBV3-1/TRBV3-2,.,CASSQDWSSGNTIYF,TGTGCCAGCAGCCAGGACTGGAGCTCTGGAAACACCATATATTTT
once,TRBJ1-5,TRBV7-2,.,CASSLGSQGSNQPQHF,TGTGCCAGCAGCTTAGGGTCCCAGGGGAGCAATCAGCCCCAGCATTTT